One and the same sample provided the 22 T cell receptor beta chains below, sequenced in a study of tumor T cells in aggressive B-cell lymphoma. Generated by immunoSEQ multiplex PCR, the TCRdb table keeps only in-frame clones and is missing some. The repertoire consists of 3,500 to 5,000 clones, with over 70% occurring once and the leading ten covering 4.5% to 5.5%. The sample consisted of tumor tissue. Every receptor here comes from an adult with diffuse large B cell lymphoma.

This chain joins TRBV2 and TRBJ1-1, with D tentatively TRBD1 (6 bases). The CDR3 loop spans 14 amino acids. In germline, CDR1 is SNHLY, CDR2 FYNNEI. V lost 6 bases to trimming and J lost 0 bases, with 11 bases between them. The CDR3 is CASRGDRMNTEAFF. Here the CDR3 DNA reads TGTGCCAGCAGAGGCGACAGGATGAACACTGAAGCTTTCTTT. Drawing the rest from reference TRBV2 and TRBJ1-1, the complete variable domain is EPEVTQTPSHQVTQMGQEVILRCVPISNHLYFYWYRQILGQKVEFLVSFYNNEISEKSEIFDDQFSVERPDGSNFTLKIRSTKLEDSAMYFCASRGDRMNTEAFFGQGTRLTVV.

The genes are TRBV12-1 and TRBJ2-7; the tabulated D call, TRBD1, remains unverified against the DNA. TRBV12-1 is assigned pseudogene status. The length of the CDR3 is 20 residues. This CDR3 is CASSSFTGTPNIFSSYEQYF. CDR3 nucleotide sequence: TGTGCCAGCAGCTCCTTTACCGGGACACCGAACATTTTCTCCTCCTACGAGCAGTACTTC.

The chain couples TRBV5-6 to TRBJ1-3; perhaps TRBD1 as D (5 bases). The V and J ends lost 1 base and 1 base respectively, with 9 bases between them. CDR1 SGHDT and CDR2 YYEEEE come from the germline V gene. This CDR3 is 15 amino acids long. The DNA of the CDR3 is TGTGCCAGCAGCTTGTTCGGGGGGTCTGGAAACACCATATATTTT. Translating gives CASSLFGGSGNTIYF.

The chain links TRBV14 to TRBJ2-7, with D maybe TRBD2 (5 bases). The V gene lost 4 bases and the J gene lost 3 bases, with 13 bases spanning the gap. Germline CDR1 and CDR2: SGHDN and FVKESK. This CDR3 spans 14 amino acids. CDR3 sequence reads: CASSREQGSYEQYF. DNA for the CDR3: TGTGCCAGCAGCCGTGAGCAAGGGAGCTACGAGCAGTACTTC.

In this sample, this clone turned up a few times. V gene TRBV5-6 combines with J gene TRBJ2-1; 8 bases map to TRBD2. Losses at the gene ends were 1 base for V and 4 bases for J; bases not matched to a gene: 10. The CDR3 sequence is 17 residues long. The germline V gene encodes CDR1 SGHDT and CDR2 YYEEEE. The DNA for the CDR3 is TGTGCCAGCAGCTTGTGGGCCGGGACTAGGCAATACAATGAGCAGTTCTTC. Translation: CASSLWAGTRQYNEQFF.

This clone was counted only a few times. This chain uses TRBV7-3 with TRBJ1-1; 7 positions agree with TRBD1. The CDR3 extends over 14 amino acids. Trimming removed 5 bases from V and 5 bases from J; junction bases left unmatched: 8. Germline loops: CDR1 SGHTA, CDR2 FQGTGA. The CDR3 DNA sequence: TGTGCCAGCAGCCCGGACAGGAGGGGGACTGAAGCTTTCTTT. Protein sequence: CASSPDRRGTEAFF.

This clone was detected a few times. This chain connects TRBV11-3 to TRBJ1-1; 7 nucleotides align to TRBD1. Germline CDR1 reads SGHNT; CDR2 reads YENEEA. V shed 8 bases, J shed 6 bases, and the junction held 9 bases outside the gene matches. The CDR3 has 13 residues. The CDR3 region has the DNA TGTGCCAGCGCAAGGGACAGAGACTCTGAAGCTTTCTTT. It translates to CASARDRDSEAFF.

The J gene is TRBJ2-5, the V gene TRBV5-5, with 7 nucleotides matching TRBD2. The DNA end favors TRBJ2-7, so the J call may be wrong. The germline V gene encodes CDR1 SGHKS and CDR2 YYEKEE (reference sequence). The CDR3 covers 13 residues. DNA of the CDR3: TGTGCCAGCAGCCCCAGGACTAGTTACGAGCAGTACTTC. It yields the protein CASSPRTSYEQYF.

This chain joins TRBV9 and TRBJ2-3; a weak D match, TRBD1 (7 bases). The germline V and J ends were trimmed by 4 bases and 2 bases, with 14 bases remaining between them. CDR3 length equals 15 residues. Per the germline V gene, CDR1 is SGDLS and CDR2 is YYNGEE. The CDR3 reads CASSPQGGLTDTQYF. The CDR3 nucleotides are TGTGCCAGCAGCCCCCAGGGGGGCCTCACAGATACGCAGTATTTT.

This chain uses TRBV30 with TRBJ1-3; D is undetermined. This CDR3 has 17 residues. V was cut by 1 base and J by 6 bases, with 22 bases left in between. Germline values: CDR1 GTSNPN, CDR2 SVGIG (reference sequence). Here the CDR3 DNA reads TGTGCCTGGAGTGCCCAGGCCCTTCATTTCTATGCAAACACCATATATTTT. Protein: CAWSAQALHFYANTIYF.

J is TRBJ2-2 and V is TRBV5-6; 7 nucleotides line up with TRBD2. Looked up from germline, CDR1 is SGHDT and CDR2 is YYEEEE. V lost 1 base, J lost 5 bases, and 8 bases stayed unmatched. The CDR3 is made up of 16 amino acids. CDR3 sequence: CASSLLGPGGTGELFF. The CDR3 nucleotides read TGTGCCAGCAGCTTGCTAGGCCCCGGGGGGACCGGGGAGCTGTTTTTT.

This clone was seen a few times. The chain couples TRBV5-6 to TRBJ1-1, with TRBD1 identical over 7 bases. CDR3 length equals 15 residues. The V gene's germline CDR1 is SGHDT and CDR2 YYEEEE. The V gene end was trimmed by 4 bases and the J gene end by 0 bases; junction bases not matched to a gene: 6. The CDR3 DNA reads TGTGCCAGCAGCCCGGACAGGATCATGAACACTGAAGCTTTCTTT. Its protein product is CASSPDRIMNTEAFF.

This rearrangement joins TRBV28 to TRBJ1-5; D is unclear. The CDR3 loop spans 13 amino acids. The germline CDR1 and CDR2 sequences are MDHEN and SYDVKM. The V end was cut by 5 bases, the J end by 4 bases, with 9 bases between. For the CDR3, the DNA is TGTGCCAGCAGTAGTTACAGAAATCAGCCCCAGCATTTT. This codes for CASSSYRNQPQHF.

V usage is TRBV6-1 and J usage is TRBJ2-7; 9 bases are shared with TRBD2. Germline values: CDR1 MNHNS, CDR2 SASEGT. V lost 0 bases and J lost 3; bases outside the gene matches: 9. This CDR3 has 17 residues. The CDR3: CASSEAWLAGPSYEQYF. The CDR3 region has the DNA TGTGCCAGCAGTGAAGCGTGGCTAGCGGGACCTAGCTACGAGCAGTACTTC.

This clone was counted between two and nine times. This rearrangement joins TRBV28 to TRBJ2-7; the match to TRBD1 covers 10 bases. This CDR3 region has 14 residues. In germline, CDR1 is MDHEN, CDR2 SYDVKM. Trimming removed 6 bases from V and 1 base from J; junction bases left unmatched: 3. CDR3 in DNA: TGTGCCAGCAGAAAGGGACAGGGGTCCTACGAGCAGTACTTC. This gives the protein CASRKGQGSYEQYF.

The rearrangement joins TRBV10-3 to TRBJ1-2; TRBD1 aligns across 12 bases. The CDR3 runs 16 residues. Germline CDR1 is ENHRY and CDR2 is SYGVKD. Trimming took 6 bases from V and 4 from J; bases not matched to a gene: 9. The CDR3 here is CAIRGGQGAVAYGYTF. The CDR3 nucleotides are TGTGCCATCAGAGGGGGACAGGGGGCTGTGGCCTATGGCTACACCTTC.

This clone has a single count. V usage is TRBV11-2 and J usage is TRBJ1-1; 9 nucleotides agree with TRBD1. V lost 5 bases and J lost 5; bases outside the gene matches: 6. CDR3 length equals 14 residues. CDR1 is SGHAT, CDR2 FQNNGV, per germline. The DNA for the CDR3 is TGTGCCAGCAGCCTCACAGGGGGCTCGACTGAAGCTTTCTTT. Residues: CASSLTGGSTEAFF.

The V call is TRBV15, the J call TRBJ1-2; possibly TRBD1 for D (5 bases). The CDR3 sequence is 14 residues long. Trimming left V 3 bases short and J 4 bases short, with 12 bases between. CDR1 is LNHNV, CDR2 YYDKDF, per germline (reference sequence). The CDR3 region is CATSSDPGFYGYTF. The CDR3 region has the DNA TGTGCCACCAGCAGTGATCCAGGGTTCTATGGCTACACCTTC.

In its sample, this clone was seen once. V usage is TRBV6-5 and J usage is TRBJ1-1, with a tentative D call TRBD1 (5 bases). Germline-derived CDR1 and CDR2 are MNHEY and SVGAGI. V lost 7 bases to trimming and J lost 0 bases, with 15 bases between them. The CDR3 extends over 15 amino acids. The CDR3: CASMVGGFMNTEAFF. DNA for the CDR3: TGTGCCAGCATGGTCGGGGGGTTCATGAACACTGAAGCTTTCTTT.

This sequence joins TRBV7-2 and TRBJ2-1, with 8 nucleotides matching TRBD2. V lost 1 base to trimming and J lost 4 bases; unmatched junction nucleotides: 3. The CDR3 is 15 amino acids. From germline, CDR1 is SGHTA and CDR2 FQGNSA. The CDR3: CASSLGLAYYNEQFF. CDR3 nucleotides: TGTGCCAGCAGCTTAGGACTAGCGTATTACAATGAGCAGTTCTTC.

This clone has just one count. The chain joins TRBV28 to TRBJ1-2; 7 positions match TRBD1. The CDR3 covers 12 residues. Germline-derived CDR1 and CDR2 are MDHEN and SYDVKM. With V trimmed by 2 bases and J by 8 bases, 2 bases remained unmatched. The chain's CDR3 is CASSLDRAGYTF. The CDR3, as DNA: TGTGCCAGCAGTTTAGACAGGGCGGGCTACACCTTC.

V is TRBV5-5 and J is TRBJ1-1; D gene uncertain. The CDR3 is 16 amino acids. V was trimmed by 4 bases and J by 2 bases, leaving 18 bases between them. Germline V gene lookup returns CDR1 SGHKS and CDR2 YYEKEE (reference sequence). The CDR3 reads CASSPRRNRENTEAFF. The CDR3 region has the DNA TGTGCCAGCAGCCCTCGGAGGAATAGGGAAAACACTGAAGCTTTCTTT.